One and the same sample provided the 14 T cell receptor beta chains below, sequenced in a study of shared clonotypes between healthy human individuals. Method: immunoSEQ multiplex PCR; TCRdb's copy keeps in-frame clones and lacks some. The table lists about 1 million clones, roughly 70% of them singletons. Specimen: memory CD4+ T cells sorted from blood. Subset given: CD45RA-negative fraction. All receptors derive from a man aged 18-30 years in good health.

This chain uses TRBV25-1 with TRBJ1-2; D not resolved. Trimming stripped 3 bases from V and 10 bases from J, with 15 bases between. This CDR3 comprises 13 residues. CDR1 is MGHDK, CDR2 SYGVNS, per germline. As DNA, the CDR3 is TGTGCCAGCAGTGACCTAGGGAGTTCGGACTACACCTTC. Protein: CASSDLGSSDYTF.

The V call is TRBV5-1, the J call TRBJ2-2, with no clear D. In germline, CDR1 is SGHRS, CDR2 YFSETQ. Trimming took off 2 bases at V and 4 bases at J, with 12 bases between the two ends. The CDR3 length is 15 residues. This chain's CDR3 is CASSFSVGFTGELFF. In DNA, the CDR3 is TGCGCCAGCAGCTTCTCTGTCGGGTTCACCGGGGAGCTGTTTTTT.

The chain is built from TRBV27 and TRBJ2-7, with 8 nucleotides matching TRBD1. This CDR3 has 15 amino acids. Germline trimming cut 3 bases from V and 2 bases from J; bases unmatched to any gene: 6. Per the germline V gene, CDR1 is MNHEY and CDR2 is SMNVEV (reference sequence). CDR3: CASSLHGTGTYEQYF. The CDR3 DNA sequence: TGTGCCAGCAGTTTGCACGGGACAGGTACCTACGAGCAGTACTTC.

This chain joins TRBV9 and TRBJ2-7, with 9 bases that match TRBD1. Germline trimming cut 3 bases from V and 6 bases from J; bases unmatched to any gene: 7. Germline CDR1 is SGDLS and CDR2 is YYNGEE. CDR3 size: 14 residues. CDR3 sequence: CASSGGTGSAEQYF. The CDR3 coding sequence is TGTGCCAGCAGCGGGGGGACAGGGTCGGCCGAGCAGTACTTC.

CDR3 DNA sequence: TGTGCCAGCAGCTTAATTGGCAGTCACAATGAGCAGTTCTTC. Amino acid sequence: CASSLIGSHNEQFF. This sequence joins TRBV7-9 and TRBJ2-1; no definite D call. CDR1 and CDR2 from the germline V gene are SEHNR and FQNEAQ (reference sequence). The CDR3 length is 14 residues. The V gene lost 2 bases and the J gene lost 5 bases, with 10 bases spanning the gap.

This clone was picked up many times. The V and J genes are TRBV7-9 and TRBJ2-5, with D tentatively TRBD1 (6 bases). The CDR3 covers 15 residues. The germline CDR1 and CDR2 sequences are SEHNR and FQNEAQ (reference sequence). Trimming removed 4 bases from V and 5 bases from J, with 17 bases in between. CDR3 sequence reads: CASSSQGSGRETQYF. In DNA form, the CDR3 reads TGTGCCAGCAGCTCACAGGGCTCAGGACGGGAGACCCAGTACTTC.

This clone was counted between two and nine times. J is TRBJ2-6 and V is TRBV4-3; D may be TRBD2 (5 bases). Germline values: CDR1 LGHNA, CDR2 YSLEER. The CDR3 runs to 16 residues. Trimming left V 0 bases short and J 4 bases short, with 10 bases between. As DNA, the CDR3 is TGCGCCAGCAGCCAAGACAACTCGGGAGGGGCCAACGTCCTGACTTTC. It yields the protein CASSQDNSGGANVLTF.

CDR3 in amino acids: CASSPLWGVSGNTIYF. DNA of the CDR3: TGTGCCAGCAGTCCCCTTTGGGGGGTTAGTGGAAACACCATATATTTT. This chain connects TRBV27 to TRBJ1-3; D is perhaps TRBD1 (5 bases). CDR3 length equals 16 residues. Trimming stripped 5 bases from V and 3 bases from J, with 17 bases between. Germline-derived CDR1 and CDR2 are MNHEY and SMNVEV (reference sequence).

This clone was observed a handful of times. This chain links TRBV28 with TRBJ1-1, with TRBD1 matching over 8 bases. V dropped 8 bases and J dropped 10; count of bases not matched to a gene: 15. Germline V gene sequence: CDR1 MDHEN, CDR2 SYDVKM. The CDR3 has 14 amino acids. CDR3 sequence reads: CASSTGDRTDRAFF. The CDR3 DNA follows: TGTGCCAGCTCAACTGGGGACAGGACGGATCGAGCTTTCTTT.

The V gene is TRBV6-1, the J gene TRBJ1-1; TRBD1 is a possible D gene (5 bases). Trimming pared 10 bases from V and 2 bases from J, leaving 14 bases between. Germline V CDR1 and CDR2: MNHNS, SASEGT. The CDR3 sequence is 13 residues long. The CDR3 DNA sequence: TGTGCCACGGCTCGGGACTTAAACACTGAAGCTTTCTTT. It encodes CATARDLNTEAFF.

The chain has TRBV7-9 and TRBJ2-5, with 9 bases fitting TRBD2. CDR3 size: 15 residues. CDR1 and CDR2 (germline): SEHNR, FQNEAQ (reference sequence). With V trimmed by 1 base and J by 5 bases, 5 bases remained unmatched. The CDR3 DNA follows: TGTGCCAGCAGCTTAGTAGCGGGAGATCTGGAGACCCAGTACTTC. It codes for CASSLVAGDLETQYF.

This clone was seen a few times. The chain joins TRBV28 to TRBJ1-5; tentatively, D is TRBD1 (6 bases). There are 15 residues in the CDR3. Trimming removed 6 bases from V and 0 bases from J, with 12 bases in between. Germline V gene lookup returns CDR1 MDHEN and CDR2 SYDVKM. The CDR3 loop is CASRPGQGSNQPQHF. Written as DNA, the CDR3 is TGTGCCAGCAGACCGGGACAAGGTAGCAATCAGCCCCAGCATTTT. Using reference TRBV28 and TRBJ1-5 for the parts outside the CDR3, the full variable domain is DVKVTQSSRYLVKRTGEKVFLECVQDMDHENMFWYRQDPGLGLRLIYFSYDVKMKEKGDIPEGYSVSREKKERFSLILESASTNQTSMYLCASRPGQGSNQPQHFGDGTRLSIL.

V is TRBV2 and J is TRBJ2-1, with 8 nucleotides matching TRBD2. Germline CDR1 SNHLY, CDR2 FYNNEI. The length of the CDR3 is 14 residues. With V trimmed by 8 bases and J by 7 bases, 10 bases remained unmatched. CDR3 sequence (DNA): TGTGCCAGCCGGTCGGGACTAGGGGGGAATGAGCAGTTCTTC. It is translated as CASRSGLGGNEQFF.

This chain connects TRBV19 to TRBJ2-3; 9 nucleotides match TRBD1. This CDR3 is 15 amino acids long. V lost 7 bases, J lost 0 bases, and 5 bases stayed unmatched. Germline V lookup: CDR1 LNHDA, CDR2 SQIVND (reference sequence). CDR3 protein: CASKTGTGSTDTQYF. The DNA of the CDR3 is TGTGCCAGTAAGACCGGGACAGGGAGCACAGATACGCAGTATTTT.